Following are 14 T cell receptor beta chains from one sample sequenced in a study of regulatory T cells in long-lasting Graves disease. Time point denoted: persistent/refractory GD, antithyroid drugs over 5 years with positive TRAb. PBMCs provided the RNA from which the TCR library was made. Researchers made TCR beta libraries by using iRepertoire HTBI primers and running Arm-PCR on CDR3 regions. From the multiplex PCR reads, TCRdb called clonotypes with MiXCR, one entry per CDR3 protein. The sample yields 400,000 to 500,000 distinct CDR3 sequences, about 21% seen once. The specimen comprised peripheral blood mononuclear cells (PBMCs), sampled when the disease was refractory, from a patient treated with antithyroid drugs. The receptor set was obtained from a female donor with Graves disease.

This clonotype was seen at least ten times. The V and J genes are TRBV2 and TRBJ2-7; D is uncertain. The germline V gene encodes CDR1 SNHLY and CDR2 FYNNEI. This CDR3 has 10 amino acids. Trimming removed 6 bases from V and 5 bases from J, with 5 bases in between. CDR3 nucleotides: TGTGCCAGCAGGACGGACGAGCAGTACTTC. This sequence encodes CASRTDEQYF.

This clonotype was detected ten times or more. This chain links TRBV27 with TRBJ2-7, with D perhaps being TRBD1 or TRBD2 (5 bases each). Germline lookup yields CDR1 MNHEY and CDR2 SMNVEV (reference sequence). V dropped 9 bases and J dropped 7 bases, with 19 bases sitting between them. The CDR3 extends over 13 amino acids. The CDR3 here is CASRRQGMGEQYF. The CDR3 DNA reads TGTGCCAGTCGGAGGCAGGGTATGGGGGAGCAGTACTTC.

This clonotype occurred once. The chain uses TRBV6-2 or TRBV6-3 and TRBJ1-5; D is unresolved. The V gene's germline CDR1 is MNHEY and CDR2 SVGEGT. The CDR3 is made up of 12 amino acids. V was pared by 6 bases and J by 3 bases, with 6 bases between. The CDR3 DNA reads as TGTGCCAGCAGCACTTCCAATCAGCCCCAGCATTTT. This sequence encodes CASSTSNQPQHF.

As concerns this clonotype: One end of the junction fails to match germline, which may point to a read error. This chain uses TRBV15 with TRBJ2-2; 11 bases are shared with TRBD2. The CDR3 is made up of 16 amino acids. The V gene's germline CDR1 is LNHNV and CDR2 YYDKDF (reference sequence). The DNA of the CDR3 is TGTGCCACCAGCAGAGGACTAGCGGGACCAGGGGGGGAGCTGGTTTTT. This sequence encodes CATSRGLAGPGGELVF.

This clonotype was counted at least ten times. V and J are TRBV6-9 and TRBJ2-5; 10 bases agree with TRBD2. Unmatched junction bases numbered 15, after V lost 3 bases and J lost 14 bases. This CDR3 is 15 amino acids long. Germline V gene data show CDR1 as MNHGY and CDR2 as SVAAGI. DNA of the CDR3: TGTGCCAGCAGTTACTCTCTAGCGGGAGCCCCGGCGGTTTACTTC. Its protein product is CASSYSLAGAPAVYF.

With respect to this clonotype: Being one base from a much bigger clone, this may be a read error. The chain joins TRBV11-2 to TRBJ2-5; D may correspond to TRBD1 or TRBD2 (5 bases each). This CDR3 contains 15 residues. The germline CDR1 and CDR2 sequences are SGHAT and FQNNGV. The ends were cut back, 5 bases at V and 4 bases at J, with 17 bases in the middle. The CDR3 sequence is CASSIRGREAETQYF. The CDR3 bases are TGTGCCAGCAGCATCCGGGGACGAGAGGCAGAGACCCAGTACTTC.

The CDR3 sequence is CSARDVRSGELFF. Here the CDR3 DNA reads TGCAGTGCTAGAGACGTACGTTCCGGGGAGCTGTTTTTT. The V call is TRBV20-1, the J call TRBJ2-2; D gene uncertain. The V gene lost 0 bases and the J gene lost 6 bases, with 8 bases spanning the gap. Germline V gene data show CDR1 as DFQATT and CDR2 as SNEGSKA (reference sequence). CDR3 length equals 13 residues.

The genes are TRBV10-3 and TRBJ2-7; 8 bases agree with TRBD1. J gave up 7 bases and V 5 bases, and 16 bases lay outside the gene matches. The V gene's germline CDR1 is ENHRY and CDR2 SYGVKD. The CDR3 length is 16 residues. The CDR3 DNA sequence: TGTGCCATCAGTTCCGCAGGGGGCGCATCAGTGTGGGAGCAGTACTTC. Translated, it gives CAISSAGGASVWEQYF.

This clonotype was observed a handful of times. V gene TRBV24-1 combines with J gene TRBJ2-7; 8 bases are a match to TRBD1. The germline gives CDR1 KGHDR, CDR2 SFDVKD. V was clipped by 2 bases and J by 1 base; unmatched bases: 6. The CDR3 is 16 residues long. The CDR3 sequence: CATSDSGTGYSYEQYF. In DNA, the CDR3 is TGTGCCACCAGTGATTCCGGGACAGGCTATTCCTACGAGCAGTACTTC.

This clonotype was recorded many times. J is TRBJ2-7 and V is TRBV2, with 7 bases identical to TRBD2. The germline gives CDR1 SNHLY, CDR2 FYNNEI. The CDR3 spans 14 residues. J gave up 3 bases and V 5 bases, and 7 bases lay outside the gene matches. The CDR3 DNA sequence: TGTGCCAGCAGTTCGGACGCGGGGGTCTACGAGCAGTACTTC. This translates into CASSSDAGVYEQYF.

The rearrangement uses TRBV7-9 and TRBJ2-1; D not certain. Germline V gene sequence: CDR1 SEHNR, CDR2 FQNEAQ (reference sequence). V was clipped by 1 base and J by 9 bases, with 10 bases between them. The CDR3 runs 13 residues. The CDR3: CASSLGSLSEQFF. The CDR3 bases are TGTGCCAGCAGCTTAGGGTCTTTGAGTGAGCAGTTCTTC.

This clonotype was recorded at least ten times. The chain joins TRBV28 to TRBJ2-7, with D perhaps TRBD2 (6 bases). V shed 7 bases and J shed 3 bases, with 13 bases lying between them. The CDR3 totals 13 residues. The V gene's germline CDR1 is MDHEN and CDR2 SYDVKM. CDR3 bases: TGTGCCAGCACCGCGGGACGGAGCTACGAGCAGTACTTC. Amino acid sequence: CASTAGRSYEQYF.

In this sample, this clonotype turned up many times. DNA of the CDR3: TGTGCCAGCAGTTTTTTGTCTCCGAACACCGGGGAGCTGTTTTTT. Its protein is CASSFLSPNTGELFF. J is TRBJ2-2 and V is TRBV27, with D unresolved. With 3 bases removed from V and 0 bases from J, the gap between germline ends came to 8 bases. The CDR3 totals 15 residues. Germline V CDR1 and CDR2: MNHEY, SMNVEV (reference sequence).

J is TRBJ2-5 and V is TRBV7-9; 12 nucleotides agree with TRBD2. There are 15 residues in the CDR3. The V and J ends lost 6 bases and 5 bases, in that order; junction bases with no gene match: 7. Germline CDR1 SEHNR, CDR2 FQNEAQ (reference sequence). CDR3 sequence: CASRETSGRGETQYF. In DNA, the CDR3 is TGTGCCAGCAGAGAGACTAGCGGGAGAGGGGAGACCCAGTACTTC.